This T cell receptor (beta chain) appears in the sequencing data of a study of T cells after yellow fever vaccination. Notes on the study in general: Researchers noted that a small share of clonotypes showed up in both CD4 and CD8 compartments.

The length of the CDR3 is 15 residues. V was clipped by 2 bases and J by 8 bases; unmatched bases: 6. Germline assignment: CDR1 ENHRY and CDR2 SYGVKD. TCRdb re-analysed the 5' RACE reads in MiXCR, keeping a single row per CDR3 protein. The sample has approximately 160,000 distinct CDR3 sequences; approximately 6.2% are singletons. A word on this clonotype: Its target is unknown.

Sequencing was performed on CD4+ T cells sorted from PBMCs, taken on the day of the first yellow fever vaccination. V gene TRBV10-3 combines with J gene TRBJ1-5, with TRBD1 matching 10 bases. This receptor was identified in a man aged 18 to 35 who received the YFV17D yellow fever vaccine. CDR3 sequence reads: CAISERGTGVEPQHF. Written as DNA, the CDR3 is TGTGCCATCAGTGAGAGGGGGACAGGGGTTGAGCCCCAGCATTTT.